This record looks at one TCR beta chain sequence and its context. Its target is not known. The PCR had 60 Vbeta and 13 Jbeta primers. Repertoires were generated with immunoSEQ multiplex PCR, while TCRdb's copy carries only in-frame clones and drops some. Seen here are 90,000 to 130,000 clones, 70% observed once, and the top ten hold approximately 9%. These data are taken from a study of cytomegalovirus exposure and HLA in healthy donors. Study in general: Among over 300 genotyped donors, around 80% fell in the Caucasian-associated ancestry cluster.

The CDR3 covers 16 residues. Germline V gene data show CDR1 as SGHAT and CDR2 as FQNNGV. Trimming took 5 bases from V and 0 from J; bases not matched to a gene: 9. Broader study findings: Productive status was seen about 87% or about 30% of the time for most TCR beta V segments in an earlier analysis. TCR beta sequences reportedly predicted most subjects' HLA-A and HLA-B alleles accurately.

Likely unrecorded immune exposures existed in these nominally healthy donors. The chain recombines TRBV11-2 with TRBJ1-2; 7 positions match TRBD1. The sequence was collected from a man aged 25 to 40 in good health and CMV-seropositive. Material: PBMCs. CDR3 region: CASSPRGQEANYGYTF. CDR3 DNA sequence: TGTGCCAGCAGCCCCAGAGGACAGGAAGCTAACTATGGCTACACCTTC.